This T cell receptor (beta chain) is from a study of T cell responses to AZD1222 COVID-19 vaccine. Study conclusions and caveats: Along spike, vaccine-associated CD4 TCRs were found throughout, with dominance at 160-218 and 743-854. White British donors predominated, females outnumbered males, and clonal diversity was possibly underestimated.

Trimming shortened V by 3 bases and J by 6 bases, and 20 bases separated the two germline ends. The germline gives CDR1 MGHDK, CDR2 SYGVNS. The CDR3 is 16 amino acids. On this clone itself: The antigen is undetermined.

Generated by immunoSEQ multiplex PCR, the TCRdb table keeps only in-frame clones and is missing some. The table lists about 120,000 clones, roughly 90% of them singletons. The specimen comprised peripheral blood, sampled on day 0 of AZD1222 vaccination. This receptor was identified in an adult in good health. The chain couples TRBV25-1 to TRBJ1-1; D is unresolved. The CDR3 spells CASSDPTASRWAEAFF. CDR3 DNA: TGTGCCAGCAGTGATCCTACCGCGAGCCGGTGGGCTGAAGCTTTCTTT. The whole variable domain, remainder taken from reference TRBV25-1 and TRBJ1-1, is EADIYQTPRYLVIGTGKKITLECSQTMGHDKMYWYQQDPGMELHLIHYSYGVNSTEKGDLSSESTVSRIRTEHFPLTLESARPSHTSQYLCASSDPTASRWAEAFFGQGTRLTVV.